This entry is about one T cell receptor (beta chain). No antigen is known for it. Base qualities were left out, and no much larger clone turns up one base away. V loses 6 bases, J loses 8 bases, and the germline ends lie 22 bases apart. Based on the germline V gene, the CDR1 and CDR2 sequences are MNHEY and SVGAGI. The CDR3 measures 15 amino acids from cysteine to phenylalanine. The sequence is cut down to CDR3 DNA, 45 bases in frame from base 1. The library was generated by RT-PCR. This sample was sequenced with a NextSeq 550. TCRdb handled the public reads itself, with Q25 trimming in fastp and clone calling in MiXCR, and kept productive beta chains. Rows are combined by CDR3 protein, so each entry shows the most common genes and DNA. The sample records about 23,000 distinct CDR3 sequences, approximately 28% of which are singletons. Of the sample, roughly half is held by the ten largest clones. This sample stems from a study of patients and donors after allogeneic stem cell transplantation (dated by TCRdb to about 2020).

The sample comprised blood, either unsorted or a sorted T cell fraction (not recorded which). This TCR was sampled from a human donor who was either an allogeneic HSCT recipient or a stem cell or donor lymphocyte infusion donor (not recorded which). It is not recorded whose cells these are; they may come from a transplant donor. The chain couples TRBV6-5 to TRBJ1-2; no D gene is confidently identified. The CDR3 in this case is CASSRAKGEFYGYTF. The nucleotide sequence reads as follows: TGTGCCAGCAGCCGTGCCAAGGGAGAATTCTACGGCTACACCTTC.